These T cell receptor beta chains were read from a single sample in a study of blood T cell repertoires in COVID-19. Libraries were prepared by immunoSEQ multiplex PCR; TCRdb keeps only in-frame clonotypes and omits some of them. The data contain about 200,000 clones, 85% to 90% of them seen just once; the ten biggest clones take up approximately 18%. The sample taken for sequencing was peripheral blood. The receptors shown here come from a person between 65 and 79 years old with COVID-19, enrolled during active disease. CDR3s include the opening cysteine and the closing phenylalanine or tryptophan. The D gene is left open where the match is weak.

d_gene	j_gene	v_gene	CDR3aa
TRBD1	TRBJ1-5	TRBV19	CASNWDRRQPQHF
TRBD1	TRBJ2-7	TRBV15	CATSRTGTGNEQYF
-	TRBJ2-1	TRBV3-1/TRBV3-2	CASSQSPLGEQFF
-	TRBJ1-4	TRBV6-5	CASSYSGALNEKLFF
-	TRBJ1-1	TRBV5-4	CASSLDYTEAFF
-	TRBJ2-1	TRBV5-6	CASSTGRGGGYNEQFF
-	TRBJ2-6	TRBV7-2	CASSEGLSGVLTF
TRBD2	TRBJ2-1	TRBV5-8	CASSLDWTSGSRGNEQFF
TRBD1	TRBJ1-2	TRBV5-4	CAGADDRGYGYTF
TRBD2	TRBJ2-1	TRBV5-1	CASSWGLAGYVQYEQFF